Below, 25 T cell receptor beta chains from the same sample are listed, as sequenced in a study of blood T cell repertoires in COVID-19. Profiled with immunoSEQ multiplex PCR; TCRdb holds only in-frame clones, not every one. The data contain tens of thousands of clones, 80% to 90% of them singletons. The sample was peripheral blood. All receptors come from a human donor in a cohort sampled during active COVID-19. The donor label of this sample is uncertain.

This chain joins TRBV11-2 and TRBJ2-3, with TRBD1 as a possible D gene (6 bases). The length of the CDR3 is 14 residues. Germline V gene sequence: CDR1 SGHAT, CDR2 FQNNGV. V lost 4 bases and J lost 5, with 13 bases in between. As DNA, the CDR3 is TGTGCCAGCAGCTCCACAGGGAAATTAGATACGCAGTATTTT. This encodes CASSSTGKLDTQYF. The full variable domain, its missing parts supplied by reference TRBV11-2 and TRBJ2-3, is EAGVAQSPRYKIIEKRQSVAFWCNPISGHATLYWYQQILGQGPKLLIQFQNNGVVDDSQLPKDRFSAERLKGVDSTLKIQPAKLEDSAVYLCASSSTGKLDTQYFGPGTRLTVL.

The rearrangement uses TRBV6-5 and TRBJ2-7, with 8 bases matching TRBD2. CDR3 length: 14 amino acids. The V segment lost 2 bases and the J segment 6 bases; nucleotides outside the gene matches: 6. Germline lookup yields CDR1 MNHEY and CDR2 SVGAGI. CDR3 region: CASSYRAGGVEQYF. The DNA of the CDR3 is TGTGCCAGCAGTTACAGGGCGGGGGGCGTCGAGCAGTACTTC.

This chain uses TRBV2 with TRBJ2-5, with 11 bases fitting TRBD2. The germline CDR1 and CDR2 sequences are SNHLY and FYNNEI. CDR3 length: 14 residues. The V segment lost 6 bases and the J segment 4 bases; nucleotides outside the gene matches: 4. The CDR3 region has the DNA TGTGCCAGCAGGCCTAGCGGGGGGCCAGAGACCCAGTACTTC. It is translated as CASRPSGGPETQYF.

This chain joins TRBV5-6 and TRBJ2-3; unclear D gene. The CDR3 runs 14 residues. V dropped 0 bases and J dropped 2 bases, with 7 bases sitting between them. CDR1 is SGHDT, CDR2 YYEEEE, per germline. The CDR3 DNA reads TGTGCCAGCAGCTTGGGGGCCCCCACAGATACGCAGTATTTT. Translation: CASSLGAPTDTQYF.

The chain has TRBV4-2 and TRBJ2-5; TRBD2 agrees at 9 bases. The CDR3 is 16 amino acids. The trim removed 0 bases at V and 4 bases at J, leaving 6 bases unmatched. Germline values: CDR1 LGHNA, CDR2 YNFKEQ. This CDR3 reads CASSQDGGGAPETQYF. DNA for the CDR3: TGTGCCAGCAGCCAAGATGGCGGGGGGGCACCAGAGACCCAGTACTTC.

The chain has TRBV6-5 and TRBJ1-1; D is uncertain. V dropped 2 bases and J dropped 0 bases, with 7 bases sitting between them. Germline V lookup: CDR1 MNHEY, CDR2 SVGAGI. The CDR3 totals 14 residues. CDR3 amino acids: CASSYGQMNTEAFF. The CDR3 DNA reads TGTGCCAGCAGTTACGGGCAGATGAACACTGAAGCTTTCTTT.

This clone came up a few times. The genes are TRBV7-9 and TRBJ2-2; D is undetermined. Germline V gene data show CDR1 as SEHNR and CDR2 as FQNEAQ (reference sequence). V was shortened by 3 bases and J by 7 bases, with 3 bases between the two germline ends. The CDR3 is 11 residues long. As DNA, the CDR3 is TGTGCCAGCAGCTTGAGCGGGGAGCTGTTTTTT. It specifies CASSLSGELFF.

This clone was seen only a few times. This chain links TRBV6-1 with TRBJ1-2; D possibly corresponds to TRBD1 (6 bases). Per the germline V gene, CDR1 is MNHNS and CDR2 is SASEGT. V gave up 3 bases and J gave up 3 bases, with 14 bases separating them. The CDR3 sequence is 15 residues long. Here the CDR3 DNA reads TGTGCCAGCAGTGAGGGTACAGGGACCTACTATGGCTACACCTTC. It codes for CASSEGTGTYYGYTF.

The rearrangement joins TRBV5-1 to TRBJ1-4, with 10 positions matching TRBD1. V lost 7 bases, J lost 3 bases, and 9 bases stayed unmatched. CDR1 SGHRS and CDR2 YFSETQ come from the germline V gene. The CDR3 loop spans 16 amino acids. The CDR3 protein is CASGRRQGAANEKLFF. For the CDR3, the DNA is TGCGCCAGCGGGCGACGACAGGGGGCGGCTAATGAAAAACTGTTTTTT.

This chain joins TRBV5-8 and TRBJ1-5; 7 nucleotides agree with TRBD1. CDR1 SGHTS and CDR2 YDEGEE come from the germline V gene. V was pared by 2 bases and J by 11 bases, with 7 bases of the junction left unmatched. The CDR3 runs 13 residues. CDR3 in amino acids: CASSFGQAASQHF. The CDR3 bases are TGTGCCAGCAGCTTCGGACAGGCTGCGTCCCAGCATTTT. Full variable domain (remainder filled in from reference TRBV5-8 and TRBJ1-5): EAGVTQSPTHLIKTRGQQATLRCSPISGHTSVYWYQQALGLGLQFLLWYDEGEERNRGNFPPRFSGRQFPNYSSELNVNALELEDSALYLCASSFGQAASQHFGDGTRLSIL.

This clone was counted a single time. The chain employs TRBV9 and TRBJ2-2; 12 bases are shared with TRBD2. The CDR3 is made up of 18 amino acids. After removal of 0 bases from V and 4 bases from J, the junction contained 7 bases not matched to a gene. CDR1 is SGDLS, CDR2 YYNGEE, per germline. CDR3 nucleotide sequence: TGTGCCAGCAGCGTAGGAGTGACTAGCGGGGGAAGCACCGGGGAGCTGTTTTTT. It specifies CASSVGVTSGGSTGELFF.

The CDR3 spells CASSQVASGGNNEQFF. The CDR3 DNA reads TGTGCCAGCAGCCAAGTTGCTAGCGGGGGGAACAATGAGCAGTTCTTC. This chain joins TRBV3-1 (or the pseudogene TRBV3-2) and TRBJ2-1; 11 nucleotides line up with TRBD2. The CDR3 runs to 16 residues. J gave up 5 bases and V 1 base, and 4 bases lay outside the gene matches. In germline, CDR1 is LGHDT, CDR2 YNNKEL (reference sequence).

The CDR3 sequence is CASSLDGLGGDTQYF. Written as DNA, the CDR3 is TGTGCCAGCAGCCTGGACGGACTAGGTGGAGATACGCAGTATTTT. This rearrangement joins TRBV7-9 to TRBJ2-3; 7 bases agree with TRBD2. CDR3 length: 15 amino acids. V gave up 5 bases and J gave up 5 bases; unmatched junction bases: 10. The germline V gene has CDR1 SEHNR and CDR2 FQNEAQ (reference sequence).

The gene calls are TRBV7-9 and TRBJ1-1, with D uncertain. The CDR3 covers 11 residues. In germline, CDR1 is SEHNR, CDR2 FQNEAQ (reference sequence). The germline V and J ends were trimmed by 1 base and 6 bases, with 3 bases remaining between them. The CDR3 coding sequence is TGTGCCAGCAGCTTAGTCTCTGAAGCTTTCTTT. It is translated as CASSLVSEAFF. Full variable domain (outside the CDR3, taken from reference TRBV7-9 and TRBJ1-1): DTGVSQNPRHKITKRGQNVTFRCDPISEHNRLYWYRQTLGQGPEFLTYFQNEAQLEKSRLLSDRFSAERPKGSFSTLEIQRTEQGDSAMYLCASSLVSEAFFGQGTRLTVV.

CDR3 bases: TGTGCCAGCTCACCGTCGGGGGGGCCCACCGGGGAGCTGTTTTTT. Amino acid sequence: CASSPSGGPTGELFF. The chain is built from TRBV18 and TRBJ2-2, with 8 positions matching TRBD2. Germline assignment: CDR1 KGHSH and CDR2 LQKENI. The CDR3 has 15 amino acids. Trimming took 3 bases from V and 4 from J; bases not matched to a gene: 4.

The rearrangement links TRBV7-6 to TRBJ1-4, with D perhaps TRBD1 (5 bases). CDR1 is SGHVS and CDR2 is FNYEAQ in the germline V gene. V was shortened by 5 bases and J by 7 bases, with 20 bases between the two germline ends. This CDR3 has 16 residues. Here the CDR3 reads CASSLSARLGGEKLFF. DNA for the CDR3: TGTGCCAGCAGCCTTAGCGCACGTCTGGGGGGTGAAAAACTGTTTTTT.

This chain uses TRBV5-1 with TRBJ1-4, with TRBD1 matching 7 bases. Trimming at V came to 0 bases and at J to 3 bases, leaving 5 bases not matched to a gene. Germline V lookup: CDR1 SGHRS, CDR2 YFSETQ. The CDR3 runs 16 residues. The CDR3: CASSLGAGQSNEKLFF. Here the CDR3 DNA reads TGCGCCAGCAGCTTGGGGGCGGGACAGTCTAATGAAAAACTGTTTTTT.

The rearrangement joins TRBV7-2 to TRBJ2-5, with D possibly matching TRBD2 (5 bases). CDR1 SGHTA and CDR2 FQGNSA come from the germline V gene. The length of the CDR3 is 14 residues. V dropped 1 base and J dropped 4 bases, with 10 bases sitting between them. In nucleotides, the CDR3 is TGTGCCAGCAGCTTAGGCCCTCGGGGAGAGACCCAGTACTTC. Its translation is CASSLGPRGETQYF.

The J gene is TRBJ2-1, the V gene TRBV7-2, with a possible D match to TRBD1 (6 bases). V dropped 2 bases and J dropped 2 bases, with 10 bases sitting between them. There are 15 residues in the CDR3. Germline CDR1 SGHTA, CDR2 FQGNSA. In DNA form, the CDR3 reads TGTGCCAGCAGCTTAATGACAGGACCCTACAATGAGCAGTTCTTC. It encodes CASSLMTGPYNEQFF.

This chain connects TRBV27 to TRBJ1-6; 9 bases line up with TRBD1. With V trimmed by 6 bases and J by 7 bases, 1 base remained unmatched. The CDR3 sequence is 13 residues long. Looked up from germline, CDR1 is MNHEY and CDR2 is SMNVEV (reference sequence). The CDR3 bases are TGTGCCAGCAGCGACAGGGGGAATTCACCCCTCCACTTT. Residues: CASSDRGNSPLHF.

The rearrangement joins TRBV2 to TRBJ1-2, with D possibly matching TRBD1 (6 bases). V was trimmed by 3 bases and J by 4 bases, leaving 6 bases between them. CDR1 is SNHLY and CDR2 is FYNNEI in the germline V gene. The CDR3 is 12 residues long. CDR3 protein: CASSDRGYGYTF. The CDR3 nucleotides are TGTGCCAGCAGTGACAGGGGCTATGGCTACACCTTC.

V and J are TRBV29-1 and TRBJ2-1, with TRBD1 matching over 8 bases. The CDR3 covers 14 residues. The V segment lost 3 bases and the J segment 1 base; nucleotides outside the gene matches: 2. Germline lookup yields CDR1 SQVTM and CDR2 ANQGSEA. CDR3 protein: CSVDGQGSYNEQFF. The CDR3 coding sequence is TGCAGCGTTGATGGACAGGGATCCTACAATGAGCAGTTCTTC.

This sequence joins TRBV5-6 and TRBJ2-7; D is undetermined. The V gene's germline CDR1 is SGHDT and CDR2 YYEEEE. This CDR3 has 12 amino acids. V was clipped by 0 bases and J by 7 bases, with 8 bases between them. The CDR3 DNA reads TGTGCCAGCAGCTTGGACCGGCGGGAGCAGTACTTC. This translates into CASSLDRREQYF.

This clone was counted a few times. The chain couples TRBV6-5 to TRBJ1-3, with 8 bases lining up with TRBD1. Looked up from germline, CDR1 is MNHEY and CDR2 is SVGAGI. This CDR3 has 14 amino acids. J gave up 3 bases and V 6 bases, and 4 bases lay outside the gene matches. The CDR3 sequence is CASSDRGGGNTIYF. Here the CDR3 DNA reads TGTGCCAGCAGCGACAGGGGAGGTGGAAACACCATATATTTT.

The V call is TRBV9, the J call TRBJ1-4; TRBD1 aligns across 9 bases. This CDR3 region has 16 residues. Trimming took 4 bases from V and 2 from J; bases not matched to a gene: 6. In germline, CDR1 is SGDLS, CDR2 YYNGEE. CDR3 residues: CASSLDRGSTNEKLFF. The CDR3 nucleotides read TGTGCCAGCAGCCTTGACAGGGGGTCGACTAATGAAAAACTGTTTTTT.